Each of the 11 T cell receptor beta chains below was sequenced from the same sample in a study of shared clonotypes between healthy human individuals (dated by TCRdb to between 2020 and 2021). Library preparation used the immunoSEQ multiplex PCR assay. Held by TCRdb, this immuneACCESS table contains in-frame sequences only and omits some clones. Under half of the omission traces to an unresolved V gene where checked; the cause of the rest is unknown. Present in this sample are just over 2,000,000 clones, 85% to 95% of which were seen just once. The top ten clones comprise more than 0.1% of the sample. Sequencing was performed on naive CD4+ T cells sorted from blood. Explained via the paper, the cell subset or site label denotes: CD45RA+ positively selected. The receptors here all came from a man in his late teens or twenties in good health.

The chain combines TRBV6-5 with TRBJ1-5, with unresolved D. CDR1 and CDR2 from the germline V gene are MNHEY and SVGAGI. This CDR3 spans 13 amino acids. Trimming left V 5 bases short and J 4 bases short, with 9 bases between. The CDR3 region is CASSPWENQPQHF. The CDR3 nucleotides read TGTGCCAGCAGTCCTTGGGAGAATCAGCCCCAGCATTTT.

The chain combines TRBV11-2 with TRBJ2-7; D gene unclear. The length of the CDR3 is 12 residues. Germline values: CDR1 SGHAT, CDR2 FQNNGV. V lost 5 bases and J 3 bases, leaving 8 bases between the germline ends. The CDR3 DNA is TGTGCCAGCAGCCCTACTTACTACGAGCAGTACTTC. This codes for CASSPTYYEQYF.

Concerning this clone itself: Other DNA sequences in the sample encode the same CDR3. J is TRBJ1-1 and V is TRBV7-3; 9 nucleotides align to TRBD1. Losses at the gene ends were 4 bases for V and 4 bases for J; bases not matched to a gene: 1. CDR3 size: 13 residues. CDR1 is SGHTA and CDR2 is FQGTGA in the germline V gene. CDR3 sequence: CASSWTGATEAFF. Written as DNA, the CDR3 is TGTGCCAGCAGCTGGACAGGGGCCACTGAAGCTTTCTTT.

The V gene is TRBV21-1, the J gene TRBJ2-7; no check of the table's D call, TRBD2, against the DNA was made. TRBV21-1 is a pseudogene locus. CDR3 length equals 18 residues. The CDR3 nucleotides are TGTGCCAGCAGCAAAGAACTCCTAGCGGGGGGCACTCCCTACGAGCAGTACTTC. Translating it yields CASSKELLAGGTPYEQYF.

This clone appeared once. This chain joins TRBV5-1 and TRBJ1-6; D gene uncertain. The germline V gene has CDR1 SGHRS and CDR2 YFSETQ. Trimming stripped 0 bases from V and 9 bases from J, with 7 bases between. There are 13 residues in the CDR3. The CDR3 loop is CASSLAGVSPLHF. The DNA of the CDR3 is TGCGCCAGCAGCTTGGCTGGGGTTTCACCCCTCCACTTT.

The chain employs TRBV6-4 and TRBJ2-3; tentatively, D is TRBD2 (6 bases). The CDR3 extends over 15 amino acids. V shed 2 bases and J shed 0 bases, with 9 bases lying between them. From germline, CDR1 is MRHNA and CDR2 SNTAGT. CDR3 protein: CASSDGGKSTDTQYF. The CDR3 nucleotides are TGTGCCAGCAGTGACGGCGGGAAAAGCACAGATACGCAGTATTTT.

J is TRBJ1-1 and V is TRBV5-6; D unclear. CDR3 size: 15 residues. Trimming shortened V by 0 bases and J by 0 bases, and 9 bases separated the two germline ends. Looked up from germline, CDR1 is SGHDT and CDR2 is YYEEEE. The CDR3 DNA follows: TGTGCCAGCAGCTTGGTAGTGGGAGTGAACACTGAAGCTTTCTTT. This gives the protein CASSLVVGVNTEAFF.

The chain couples TRBV6-5 to TRBJ2-3; D may be TRBD2 (6 bases). Germline lookup yields CDR1 MNHEY and CDR2 SVGAGI. The CDR3 runs to 15 residues. Trimming removed 0 bases from V and 1 base from J, with 8 bases in between. DNA of the CDR3: TGTGCCAGCAGTTACTCTGGGGAGGGCACAGATACGCAGTATTTT. Its translation: CASSYSGEGTDTQYF.

Only one count was recorded for this clone. The chain uses TRBV6-5 and TRBJ2-3; 7 nucleotides align to TRBD2. The CDR3 contains 13 residues. J gave up 6 bases and V 7 bases, and 7 bases lay outside the gene matches. The germline V gene has CDR1 MNHEY and CDR2 SVGAGI. In nucleotides, the CDR3 is TGTGCCAGCAAAGCGCCCGGGGGGGATACGCAGTATTTT. Translating gives CASKAPGGDTQYF.

In its sample, this clone was seen once. The chain uses TRBV29-1 and TRBJ1-2, with D perhaps TRBD1 (5 bases). This CDR3 is 12 amino acids long. V was trimmed by 6 bases and J by 2 bases, leaving 10 bases between them. Germline-derived CDR1 and CDR2 are SQVTM and ANQGSEA. CDR3 sequence: CSVKGENYGYTF. The CDR3, as DNA: TGCAGCGTAAAAGGGGAGAACTATGGCTACACCTTC. Full variable domain (remainder filled in from reference TRBV29-1 and TRBJ1-2): SAVISQKPSRDICQRGTSLTIQCQVDSQVTMMFWYRQQPGQSLTLIATANQGSEATYESGFVIDKFPISRPNLTFSTLTVSNMSPEDSSIYLCSVKGENYGYTFGSGTRLTVV.

The chain uses TRBV7-2 and TRBJ2-5; 10 bases map to TRBD1. The CDR3 is 15 residues long. V was pared by 5 bases and J by 2 bases, with 5 bases of the junction left unmatched. Germline CDR1 reads SGHTA; CDR2 reads FQGNSA. The CDR3, as DNA: TGTGCCAGCAGCCGACGACAGGGGGCACAAGAGACCCAGTACTTC. Encoded protein: CASSRRQGAQETQYF.